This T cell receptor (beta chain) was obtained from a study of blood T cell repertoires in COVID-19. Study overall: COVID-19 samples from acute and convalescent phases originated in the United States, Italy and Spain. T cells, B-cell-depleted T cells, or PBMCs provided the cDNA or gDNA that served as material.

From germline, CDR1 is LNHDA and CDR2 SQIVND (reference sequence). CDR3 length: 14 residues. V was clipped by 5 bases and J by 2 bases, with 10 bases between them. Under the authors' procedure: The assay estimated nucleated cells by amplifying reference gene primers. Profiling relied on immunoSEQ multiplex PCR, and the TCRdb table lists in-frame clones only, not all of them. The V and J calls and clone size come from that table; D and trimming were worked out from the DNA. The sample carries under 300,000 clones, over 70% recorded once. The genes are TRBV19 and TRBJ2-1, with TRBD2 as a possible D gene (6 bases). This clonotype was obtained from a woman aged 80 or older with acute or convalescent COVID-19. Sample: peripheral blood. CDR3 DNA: TGTGCCAGTAGTCAGAGGGAGGCCTACAATGAGCAGTTCTTC. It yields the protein CASSQREAYNEQFF.